This T cell receptor beta chain was captured by sequencing in a study of blood T cell repertoires in COVID-19. Study details: T cells, B-cell-depleted T cells, or PBMCs provided the cDNA or gDNA that served as material.

Per the study methods: Estimates of nucleated cell counts were drawn from the amplification of reference gene primers. Assay: immunoSEQ multiplex PCR; the TCRdb copy retains only in-frame clones and omits some. V and J calls and clone size are given by that table; D and trimming were obtained from the DNA. The data show more than 300,000 clones, roughly 86% seen once. Participants had their cohort set by participant-reported clinical history. Recovery meant two consecutive negative NP/OP PCR tests, professional clearance, or resolved symptoms. The CDR3 has 14 residues. V shed 0 bases, J shed 9 bases, and the junction held 8 bases outside the gene matches. Germline V gene sequence: CDR1 SGDLS, CDR2 YYNGEE. This clone is a singleton in its sample.

The genes are TRBV9 and TRBJ2-5, with 7 bases aligning to TRBD2. The sample was PBMCs or T cells enriched from blood (not recorded which). The sequence was obtained from a woman in her thirties who had recovered from COVID-19. The CDR3 sequence is CASSVEPRGEAQYF. The CDR3 DNA reads as TGTGCCAGCAGCGTAGAACCACGGGGGGAGGCCCAGTACTTC. Looking up the rest from reference TRBV9 and TRBJ2-5 gives the full variable domain: DSGVTQTPKHLITATGQRVTLRCSPRSGDLSVYWYQQSLDQGLQFLIQYYNGEERAKGNILERFSAQQFPDLHSELNLSSLELGDSALYFCASSVEPRGEAQYFGPGTRLLVL.